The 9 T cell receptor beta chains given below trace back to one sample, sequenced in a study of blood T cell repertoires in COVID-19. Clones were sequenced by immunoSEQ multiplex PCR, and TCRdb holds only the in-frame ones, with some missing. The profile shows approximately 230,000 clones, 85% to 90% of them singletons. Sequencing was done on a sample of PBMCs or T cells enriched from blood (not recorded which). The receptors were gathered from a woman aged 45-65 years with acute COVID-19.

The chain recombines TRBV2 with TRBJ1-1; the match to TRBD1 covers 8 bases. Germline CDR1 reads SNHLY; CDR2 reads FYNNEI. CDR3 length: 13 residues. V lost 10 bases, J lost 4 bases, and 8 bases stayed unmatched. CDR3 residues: CATLLTGGTEAFF. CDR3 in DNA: TGTGCCACCTTGCTAACAGGGGGCACTGAAGCTTTCTTT.

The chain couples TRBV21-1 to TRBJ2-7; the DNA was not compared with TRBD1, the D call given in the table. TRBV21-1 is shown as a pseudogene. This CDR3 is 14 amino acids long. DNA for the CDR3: TGTGCCAGCAGCAAAAAACAGGAATTGGTCGAGCAGTACTTC. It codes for CASSKKQELVEQYF.

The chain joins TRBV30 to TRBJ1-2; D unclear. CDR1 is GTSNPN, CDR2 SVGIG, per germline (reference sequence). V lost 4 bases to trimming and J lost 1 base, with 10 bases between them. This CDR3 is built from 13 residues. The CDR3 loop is CAWNIEGNYGYTF. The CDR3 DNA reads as TGTGCCTGGAATATAGAGGGTAACTATGGCTACACCTTC.

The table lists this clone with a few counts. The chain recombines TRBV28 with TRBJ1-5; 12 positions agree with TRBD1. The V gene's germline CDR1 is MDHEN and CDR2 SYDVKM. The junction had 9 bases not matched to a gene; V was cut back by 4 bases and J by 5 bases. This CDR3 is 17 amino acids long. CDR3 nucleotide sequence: TGTGCCAGCAGTTCGGGACAGGGGGCGTCTTTCTATCAGCCCCAGCATTTT. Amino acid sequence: CASSSGQGASFYQPQHF.

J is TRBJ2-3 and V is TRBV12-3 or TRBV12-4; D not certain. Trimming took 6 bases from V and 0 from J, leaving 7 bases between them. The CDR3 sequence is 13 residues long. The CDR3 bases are TGTGCCAGCAGAGTACAGAGCACAGATACGCAGTATTTT. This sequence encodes CASRVQSTDTQYF.

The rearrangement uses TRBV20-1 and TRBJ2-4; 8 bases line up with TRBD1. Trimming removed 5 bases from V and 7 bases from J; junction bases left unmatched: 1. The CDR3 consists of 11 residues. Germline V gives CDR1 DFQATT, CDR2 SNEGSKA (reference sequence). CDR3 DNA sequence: TGCAGTGCTCGGACAGGGAACATTCAGTACTTC. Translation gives CSARTGNIQYF.

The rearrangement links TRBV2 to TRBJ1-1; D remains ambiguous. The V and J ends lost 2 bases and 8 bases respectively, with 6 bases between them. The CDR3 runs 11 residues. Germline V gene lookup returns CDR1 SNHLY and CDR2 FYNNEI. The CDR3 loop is CASSELVEAFF. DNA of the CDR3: TGTGCCAGCAGTGAATTAGTCGAAGCTTTCTTT.

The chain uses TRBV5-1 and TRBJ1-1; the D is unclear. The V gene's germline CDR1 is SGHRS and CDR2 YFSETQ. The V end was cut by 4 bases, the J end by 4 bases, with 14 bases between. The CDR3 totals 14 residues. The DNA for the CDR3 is TGCGCCAGCAGCCCCCAAGAGGGAGGCACTGAAGCTTTCTTT. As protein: CASSPQEGGTEAFF.

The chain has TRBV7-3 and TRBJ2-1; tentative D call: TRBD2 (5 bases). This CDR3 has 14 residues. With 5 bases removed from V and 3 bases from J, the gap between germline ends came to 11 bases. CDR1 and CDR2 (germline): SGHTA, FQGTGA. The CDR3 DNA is TGTGCCAGCAGCCCCTCGAGCGGCTACAATGAGCAGTTCTTC. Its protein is CASSPSSGYNEQFF.